This passage covers 5 T cell receptor beta chains from one sample sequenced in a study of cytomegalovirus exposure and HLA in healthy donors. The primer mix had 60 Vbeta and 13 Jbeta primers. TCRdb's table, derived via immunoSEQ multiplex PCR, lists solely in-frame clones and lacks some. The table includes 140,000 to 150,000 clones, less than 90% detected once. The sample comprised PBMCs. Receptor source: a boy between 2 and 10 years old in good health and CMV-seronegative.

Only one count was recorded for this clone. The CDR3 DNA is TGTGCCGCCGACGACGCGGGTATGGGCACAGATACGCAGTATTTT. Translating gives CAADDAGMGTDTQYF. The chain joins TRBV7-3 to TRBJ2-3, with D tentatively TRBD2 (5 bases). V was cut by 11 bases and J by 1 base, with 19 bases left in between. Germline CDR1 SGHTA, CDR2 FQGTGA. This CDR3 is 15 amino acids long.

V is TRBV5-4 and J is TRBJ1-2; 8 bases map to TRBD1. Germline CDR1 reads SGHNT; CDR2 reads YYREEE (reference sequence). CDR3 length equals 17 residues. Trimming removed 4 bases from V and 4 bases from J; junction bases left unmatched: 15. The CDR3 reads CASSGFGQGRKGYGYTF. CDR3 nucleotide sequence: TGTGCCAGCAGCGGATTTGGACAGGGCCGTAAAGGCTATGGCTACACCTTC.

The chain couples TRBV4-2 to TRBJ1-5; no reliable D call. CDR1 is LGHNA, CDR2 YNFKEQ, per germline. This CDR3 has 19 residues. V lost 0 bases and J 7 bases, leaving 25 bases between the germline ends. CDR3 in amino acids: CASSQEGVWFLEGAQPQHF. CDR3 nucleotides: TGTGCCAGCAGCCAAGAGGGCGTCTGGTTTTTAGAGGGTGCGCAGCCCCAGCATTTT.

Concerning this clone: With a far larger clone one base away, a read error is the likely cause. The chain recombines TRBV5-6 with TRBJ2-1; weak D call: TRBD2 (6 bases). Between the trimmed V and J ends, which lost 4 bases and 4 bases, there was a span of 9 bases. Germline CDR1 reads SGHDT; CDR2 reads YYEEEE. This CDR3 region has 13 residues. CDR3 coding DNA: TGTGCCAGCAGCCCTGGGGGGTACAATGAGCAGTTCTTC. This translates into CASSPGGYNEQFF.

V and J are TRBV28 and TRBJ2-1; 14 bases agree with TRBD2. This CDR3 is 15 amino acids long. Germline V gene sequence: CDR1 MDHEN, CDR2 SYDVKM. Trimming cost V 6 bases and J 6 bases; bases outside gene matches: 4. CDR3: CASRAGTSGSNEQFF. The CDR3 nucleotides are TGTGCCAGCAGGGCCGGGACTAGCGGGAGCAATGAGCAGTTCTTC.